This T cell receptor (beta chain) was profiled in a study of T cell responses to AZD1222 COVID-19 vaccine. General study results and limits: Repertoire collection took place solely once the T cell response had peaked. Breadth and depth of Spike-specific TCRs rose after two AZD1222 doses.

Germline CDR1 MDHEN, CDR2 SYDVKM. Germline trimming cut 6 bases from V and 2 bases from J; bases unmatched to any gene: 7. This CDR3 has 15 amino acids. Note on this clone: As yet, its antigen is unknown.

The assay was immunoSEQ multiplex PCR, and TCRdb's table has in-frame clones only and misses some. The data contain 100,000 to 140,000 clones, more than 80% of them singletons. This receptor was identified in an adult in good health. The rearrangement links TRBV28 to TRBJ2-7; 10 bases line up with TRBD2. The specimen was peripheral blood, collected on day 0 of AZD1222 vaccination. In DNA, the CDR3 is TGTGCCAGCAGCTTGAGCGGGAGGGTTCCCTACGAGCAGTACTTC. Translation gives CASSLSGRVPYEQYF.